This T cell receptor (beta chain) was captured by sequencing in a study of blood T cell repertoires in COVID-19. Study-wide context: Researchers got acute and convalescent COVID-19 samples from the United States, Italy and Spain.

The CDR3 spans 13 residues. Per germline, CDR1 SGHNT and CDR2 YYREEE (reference sequence). The V end lost 7 bases, the J end lost 0 bases, and 8 bases lay between the germline ends. The protocol was immunoSEQ multiplex PCR, while the TCRdb copy is restricted to in-frame clones and leaves out a portion. The sample yields roughly 160,000 clones, approximately 90% seen once. Sequencing was done on a sample of peripheral blood. The chain joins TRBV5-4 to TRBJ1-3; no clear D. The sequence was collected from a man aged 18-30 years with acute or convalescent COVID-19. CDR3 coding DNA: TGTGCCAGCGGGCCTACCTCTGGAAACACCATATATTTT. It translates to CASGPTSGNTIYF.